Listed below are T cell receptor beta chains from one sample, sequenced in a study of response to subunit inactivated influenza vaccine. TCRdb reprocessed the RT-PCR reads via MiXCR and lists one record per CDR3 protein. The sample records about 570,000 distinct CDR3 sequences, 11% being singletons. These sequences were also reported in another study, on T cells expressing NK-cell markers.

Sequenced material: PBMCs from blood, taken on the day of vaccination. These TCRs come from a man over 45 who received an inactivated influenza vaccine. The CDR3 runs from the conserved cysteine through the conserved F or W. Clone size is shown for a subset of rows, as once, few, many or a class of expanded clone.

abundance	v_gene	j_gene	CDR3aa
-	TRBV15	TRBJ2-1	CATSRDKLNRNEQFF
few	TRBV7-2	TRBJ1-2	CASIYSRTVGGYTF
-	TRBV6-5	TRBJ2-1	CASSYSIRAAYNEQFF
few	TRBV6-1	TRBJ2-7	CASRTYRQVGEQYF
many	TRBV11-2	TRBJ2-3	CASSYPGTGTDTQYF
-	TRBV10-3	TRBJ1-1	CAINSAGGTEAFF
-	TRBV7-6	TRBJ2-3	CASSPRETATDTQYF
-	TRBV3-1	TRBJ1-5	CASSPGSINQPQHF
-	TRBV4-3	TRBJ2-1	CASSQDLGGGAYNEQFF
few	TRBV3-1	TRBJ2-5	CASSQGGGQLWETQYF
few	TRBV5-6	TRBJ2-7	CASSSPPTGGLWEQYF
many	TRBV15	TRBJ2-7	CATSRDPSSYEQYF
-	TRBV3-1	TRBJ2-1	CASSQGSWTYNEQFF
few	TRBV15	TRBJ1-6	CATSRDVRGHSPLHF
-	TRBV3-1	TRBJ2-3	CASSQAPLRSDTQYF
few	TRBV20-1	TRBJ2-1	CSARDRIGSYNEQFF
few	TRBV4-3	TRBJ2-3	CASSQEGGTNTDTQYF
-	TRBV2	TRBJ2-6	CASWTGLAGANVLTF
-	TRBV5-1	TRBJ2-7	CASSFSPHPYEQYF
-	TRBV11-2	TRBJ2-1	CASRPPSGVNEQFF
-	TRBV5-5	TRBJ2-3	CASSDGVAGITDTQYF
many	TRBV3-1	TRBJ2-7	CASSYYGLAGVEEQYF
-	TRBV2	TRBJ2-5	CASSGQGASETQYF
many	TRBV20-1	TRBJ2-7	CSAFGPLAGVGHYF
few	TRBV9	TRBJ2-1	CASSGRGTLGEVYNEQFF
few	TRBV19	TRBJ2-7	CASSMFSGHRSGEQYF
many	TRBV24-1	TRBJ2-2	CATSDGTNTGELFF
many	TRBV4-3	TRBJ2-1	CASSQDRRSSYNEQFF
few	TRBV5-8	TRBJ2-7	CASSLGHNTYEQYF
few	TRBV12-3/TRBV12-4	TRBJ2-7	CASKLGPGQGLYEQYF
many	TRBV7-2	TRBJ1-4	CASSLSASTNEKLFF
-	TRBV12-3/TRBV12-4	TRBJ2-7	CASSLPYGGKPYEQYF